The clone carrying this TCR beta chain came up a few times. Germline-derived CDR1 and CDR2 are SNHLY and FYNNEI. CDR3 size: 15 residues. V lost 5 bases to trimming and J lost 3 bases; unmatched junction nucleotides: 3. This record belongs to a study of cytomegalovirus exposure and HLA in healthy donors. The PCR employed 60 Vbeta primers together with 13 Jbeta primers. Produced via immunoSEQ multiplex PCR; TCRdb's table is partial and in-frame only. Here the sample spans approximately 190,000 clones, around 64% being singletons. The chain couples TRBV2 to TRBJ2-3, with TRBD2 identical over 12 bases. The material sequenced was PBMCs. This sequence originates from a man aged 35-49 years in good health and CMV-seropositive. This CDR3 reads CASSSTSGGTDTQYF. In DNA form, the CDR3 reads TGTGCCAGCAGTTCGACTAGCGGGGGAACAGATACGCAGTATTTT.